The T cell receptor beta chain described here comes from a study of CD4 T cells in relation to SARS-CoV-2 and coronaviruses. On the study more broadly: PBMCs were cultured with antigen for about eleven days before TCR beta sequencing. Study-level points and caveats: Monoreactive clones expanded significantly more to SARS-CoV-2 than crossreactive clones did.

Assay used: immunoSEQ multiplex PCR; TCRdb lists only in-frame clones, some missing. The sample consists of 30,000 to 45,000 clones, about three quarters of them appearing once. As concerns this clone: Antigen: not known.

Naive or memory CD4+ cells were cultured 1:1 with T cell-depleted PBMCs plus CEF. V shed 4 bases, J shed 5 bases, and the junction held 7 bases outside the gene matches. This CDR3 is 15 amino acids long. Germline CDR1 and CDR2: SGHTA and FQGTGA. This receptor was identified in an adult with COVID-19. The sample taken for sequencing was memory CD4+ T cells from PBMCs, cultured in vitro. This chain uses TRBV7-3 with TRBJ2-2; 7 nucleotides line up with TRBD2. The CDR3 sequence: CASSYTGEGTGELFF. The CDR3 DNA sequence: TGTGCCAGCAGCTACACGGGGGAGGGGACCGGGGAGCTGTTTTTT. The whole variable domain, remainder taken from reference TRBV7-3 and TRBJ2-2, is GAGVSQTPSNKVTEKGKYVELRCDPISGHTALYWYRQSLGQGPEFLIYFQGTGAADDSGLPNDRFFAVRPEGSVSTLKIQRTERGDSAVYLCASSYTGEGTGELFFGEGSRLTVL.